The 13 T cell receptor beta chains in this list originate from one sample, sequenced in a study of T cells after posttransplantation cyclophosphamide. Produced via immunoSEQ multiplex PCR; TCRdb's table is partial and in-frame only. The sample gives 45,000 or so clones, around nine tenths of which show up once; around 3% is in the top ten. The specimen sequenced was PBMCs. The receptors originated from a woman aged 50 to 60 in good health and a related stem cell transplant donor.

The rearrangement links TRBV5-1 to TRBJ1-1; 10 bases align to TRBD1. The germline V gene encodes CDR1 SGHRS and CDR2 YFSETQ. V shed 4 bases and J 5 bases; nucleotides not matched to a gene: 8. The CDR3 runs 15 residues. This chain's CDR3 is CASSNPGQGNTEAFF. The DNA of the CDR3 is TGCGCCAGCAGCAATCCGGGACAGGGGAATACTGAAGCTTTCTTT.

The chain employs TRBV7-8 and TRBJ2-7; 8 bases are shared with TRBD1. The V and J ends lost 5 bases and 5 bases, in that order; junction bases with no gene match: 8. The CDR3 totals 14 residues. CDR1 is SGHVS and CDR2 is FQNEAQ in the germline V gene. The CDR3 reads CASSARDRTHEQYF. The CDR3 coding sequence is TGTGCCAGCAGCGCCCGGGACAGGACCCACGAGCAGTACTTC.

The CDR3 nucleotides are TGCGCCAGCAGCCAAGATAGGGGACAGGGAGATTCCTTTAGCAATCAGCCCCAGCATTTT. Encoded protein: CASSQDRGQGDSFSNQPQHF. The rearrangement joins TRBV4-1 to TRBJ1-5; 9 bases map to TRBD1. The CDR3 length is 20 residues. CDR1 is MGHRA, CDR2 YSYEKL, per germline. The junction had 12 bases not matched to a gene; V was cut back by 0 bases and J by 0 bases.

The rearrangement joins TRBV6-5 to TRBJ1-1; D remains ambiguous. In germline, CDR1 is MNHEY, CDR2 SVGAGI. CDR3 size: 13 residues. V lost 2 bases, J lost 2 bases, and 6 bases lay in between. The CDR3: CASSYGPNTEAFF. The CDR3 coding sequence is TGTGCCAGCAGTTACGGGCCAAACACTGAAGCTTTCTTT.

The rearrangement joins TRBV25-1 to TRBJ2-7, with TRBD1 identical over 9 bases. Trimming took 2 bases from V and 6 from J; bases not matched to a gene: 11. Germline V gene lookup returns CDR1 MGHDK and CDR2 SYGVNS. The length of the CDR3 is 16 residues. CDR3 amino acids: CASSEPGQGLGGEQYF. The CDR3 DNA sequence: TGTGCCAGCAGTGAACCCGGACAGGGGCTTGGGGGCGAGCAGTACTTC.

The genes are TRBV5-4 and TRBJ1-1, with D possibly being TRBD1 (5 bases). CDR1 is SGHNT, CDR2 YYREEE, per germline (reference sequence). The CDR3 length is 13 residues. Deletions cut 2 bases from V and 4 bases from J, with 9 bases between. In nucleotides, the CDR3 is TGTGCCAGCAGCTTCGACAGATCCACTGAAGCTTTCTTT. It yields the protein CASSFDRSTEAFF.

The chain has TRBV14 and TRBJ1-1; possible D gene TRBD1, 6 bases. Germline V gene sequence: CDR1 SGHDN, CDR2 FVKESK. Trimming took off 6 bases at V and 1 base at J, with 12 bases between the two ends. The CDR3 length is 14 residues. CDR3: CASSSGVRNTEAFF. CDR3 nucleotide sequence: TGTGCCAGCAGTTCAGGGGTGAGGAACACTGAAGCTTTCTTT.

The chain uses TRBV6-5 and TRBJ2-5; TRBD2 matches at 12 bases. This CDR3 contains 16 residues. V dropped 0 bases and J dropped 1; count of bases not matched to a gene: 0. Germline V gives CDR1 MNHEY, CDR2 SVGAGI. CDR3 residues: CASSYSTSGGQETQYF. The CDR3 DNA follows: TGTGCCAGCAGTTACTCGACTAGCGGGGGCCAAGAGACCCAGTACTTC.

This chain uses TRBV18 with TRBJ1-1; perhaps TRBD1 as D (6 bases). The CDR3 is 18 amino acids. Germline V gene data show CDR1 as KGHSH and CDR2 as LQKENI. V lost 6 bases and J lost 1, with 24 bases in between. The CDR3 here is CASSPMGAGLGGNTEAFF. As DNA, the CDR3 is TGTGCCAGCTCCCCCATGGGGGCAGGTCTTGGGGGGAACACTGAAGCTTTCTTT.

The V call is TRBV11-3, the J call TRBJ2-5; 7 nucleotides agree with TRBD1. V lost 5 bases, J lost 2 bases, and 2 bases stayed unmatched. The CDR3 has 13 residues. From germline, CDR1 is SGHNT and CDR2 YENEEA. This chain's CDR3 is CASSPQGQETQYF. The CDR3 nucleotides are TGTGCCAGCAGCCCACAGGGGCAAGAGACCCAGTACTTC.

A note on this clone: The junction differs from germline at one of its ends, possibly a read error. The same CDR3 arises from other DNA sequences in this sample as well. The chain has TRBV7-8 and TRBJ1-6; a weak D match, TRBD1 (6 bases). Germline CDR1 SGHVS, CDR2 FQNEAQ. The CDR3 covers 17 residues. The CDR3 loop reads CASSLASSGANNSPLHF. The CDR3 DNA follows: TGTGCCAGCAGCTTAGCGTCGTCAGGGGCTAATAATTCCCCCCTCCACTTT.

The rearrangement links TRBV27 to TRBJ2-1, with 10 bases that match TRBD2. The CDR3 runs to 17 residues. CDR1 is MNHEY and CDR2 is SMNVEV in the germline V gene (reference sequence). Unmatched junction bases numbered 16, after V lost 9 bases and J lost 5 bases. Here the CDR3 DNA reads TGTGCCAGTAAGGGAGCGGGAGGGGTTTCGGGGGACAATGAGCAGTTCTTC. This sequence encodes CASKGAGGVSGDNEQFF.

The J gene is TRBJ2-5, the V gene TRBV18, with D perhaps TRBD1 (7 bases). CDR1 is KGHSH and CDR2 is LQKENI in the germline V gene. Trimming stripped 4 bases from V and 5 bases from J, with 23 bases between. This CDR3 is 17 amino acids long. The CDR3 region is CASSLAMEGQTSETQYF. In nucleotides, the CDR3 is TGTGCCAGCTCACTCGCCATGGAGGGACAGACCTCTGAGACCCAGTACTTC.